This T cell receptor (beta chain) was obtained from a study of T cell repertoires and Cas9 in healthy adults. Background on the study: CD4 and CD8 compartments: SpCas9-reactive T cells profiled for potency, cytotoxicity, lineage.

Notes on this clone: Its target is unknown.

V lost 0 bases to trimming and J lost 1 base; unmatched junction nucleotides: 0. Germline CDR1 SGDLS, CDR2 YYNGEE. CDR3 length: 15 residues. Overall study results and limits: In vitro, SpCas9-reactive Tregs were reported to curb effector T cell proliferation and function.

Only in-frame clones appear in the TCRdb table, and some are missing; sequencing was by immunoSEQ multiplex PCR. Of around 20,000 clones in the sample, roughly nine tenths were seen once. The TCR originated in a human donor in good health. The chain couples TRBV9 to TRBJ2-2, with 7 bases that match TRBD2. The sequencing sample was made of CD4+ effector T cells (CD127+, CD25-, CD137-, CD154-) from PBMCs; culture status not recorded. The CDR3 DNA follows: TGTGCCAGCAGCGTAGGCGGGGGGAACACCGGGGAGCTGTTTTTT. It encodes CASSVGGGNTGELFF.